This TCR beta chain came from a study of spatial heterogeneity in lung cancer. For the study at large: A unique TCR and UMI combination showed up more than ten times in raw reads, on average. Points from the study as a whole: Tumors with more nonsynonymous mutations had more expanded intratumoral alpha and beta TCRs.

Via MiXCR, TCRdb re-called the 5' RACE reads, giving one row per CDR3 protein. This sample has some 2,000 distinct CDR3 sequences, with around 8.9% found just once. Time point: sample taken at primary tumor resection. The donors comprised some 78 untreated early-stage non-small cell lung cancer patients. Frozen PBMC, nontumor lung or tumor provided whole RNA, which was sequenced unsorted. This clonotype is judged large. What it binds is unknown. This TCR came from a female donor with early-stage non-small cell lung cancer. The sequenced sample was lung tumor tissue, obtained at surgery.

DNA of the CDR3: TGTGCCAGCAGCTTAGGCCGGGGGCCAACAGATACGCAGTATTTT. Translating gives CASSLGRGPTDTQYF. The rearrangement joins TRBV7-9 to TRBJ2-3; D may match TRBD1 or TRBD2 (6 bases each). Trimming cost V 1 base and J 3 bases, with 11 bases left between them. CDR3 length: 15 amino acids. Looked up from germline, CDR1 is SEHNR and CDR2 is FQNEAQ (reference sequence).